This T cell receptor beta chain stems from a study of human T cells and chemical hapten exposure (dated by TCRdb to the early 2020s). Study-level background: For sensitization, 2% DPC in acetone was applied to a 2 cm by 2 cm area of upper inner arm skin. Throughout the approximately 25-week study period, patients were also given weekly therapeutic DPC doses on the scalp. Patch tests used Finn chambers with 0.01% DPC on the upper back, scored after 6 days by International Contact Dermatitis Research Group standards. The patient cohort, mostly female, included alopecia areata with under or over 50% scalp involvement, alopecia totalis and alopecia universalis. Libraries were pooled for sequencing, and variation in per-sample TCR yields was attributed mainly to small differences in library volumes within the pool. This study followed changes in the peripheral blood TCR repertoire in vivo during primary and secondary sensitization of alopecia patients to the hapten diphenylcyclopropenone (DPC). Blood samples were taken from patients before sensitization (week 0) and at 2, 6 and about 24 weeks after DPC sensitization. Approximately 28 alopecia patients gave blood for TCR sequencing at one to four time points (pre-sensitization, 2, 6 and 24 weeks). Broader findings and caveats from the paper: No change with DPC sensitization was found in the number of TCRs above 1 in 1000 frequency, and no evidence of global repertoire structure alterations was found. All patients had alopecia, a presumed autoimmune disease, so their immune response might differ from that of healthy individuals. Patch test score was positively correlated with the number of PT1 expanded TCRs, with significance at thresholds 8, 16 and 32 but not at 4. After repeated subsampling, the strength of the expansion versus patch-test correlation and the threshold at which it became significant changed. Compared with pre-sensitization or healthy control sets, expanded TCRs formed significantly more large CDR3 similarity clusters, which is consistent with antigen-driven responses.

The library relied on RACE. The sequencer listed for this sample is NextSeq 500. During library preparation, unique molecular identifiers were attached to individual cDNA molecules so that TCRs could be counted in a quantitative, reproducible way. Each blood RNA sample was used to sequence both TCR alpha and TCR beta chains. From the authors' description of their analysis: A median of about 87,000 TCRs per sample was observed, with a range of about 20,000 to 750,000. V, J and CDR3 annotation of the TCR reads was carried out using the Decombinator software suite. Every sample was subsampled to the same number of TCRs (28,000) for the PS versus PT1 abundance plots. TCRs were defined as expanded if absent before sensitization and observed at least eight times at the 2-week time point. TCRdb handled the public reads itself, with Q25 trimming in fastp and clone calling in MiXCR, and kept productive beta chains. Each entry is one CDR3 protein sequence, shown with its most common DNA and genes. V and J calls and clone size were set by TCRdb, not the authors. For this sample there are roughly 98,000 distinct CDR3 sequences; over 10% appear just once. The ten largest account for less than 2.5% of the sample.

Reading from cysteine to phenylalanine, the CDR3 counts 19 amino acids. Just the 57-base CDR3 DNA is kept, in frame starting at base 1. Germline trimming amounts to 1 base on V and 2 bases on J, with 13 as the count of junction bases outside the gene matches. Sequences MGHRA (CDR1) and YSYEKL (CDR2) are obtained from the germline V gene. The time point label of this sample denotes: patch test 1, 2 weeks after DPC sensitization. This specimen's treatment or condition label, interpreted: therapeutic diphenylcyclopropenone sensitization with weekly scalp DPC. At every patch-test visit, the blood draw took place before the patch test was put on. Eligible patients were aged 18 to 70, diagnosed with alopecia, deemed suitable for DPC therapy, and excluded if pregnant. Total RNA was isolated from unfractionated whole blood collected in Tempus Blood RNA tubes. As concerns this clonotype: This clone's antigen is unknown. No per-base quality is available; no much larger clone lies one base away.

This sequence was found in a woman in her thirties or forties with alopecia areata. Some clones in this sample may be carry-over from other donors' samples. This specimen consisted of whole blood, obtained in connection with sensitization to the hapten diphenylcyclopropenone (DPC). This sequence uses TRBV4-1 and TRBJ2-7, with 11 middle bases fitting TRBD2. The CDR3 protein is CASSQVTEPSGRFAYEQYF. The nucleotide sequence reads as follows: TGCGCCAGCAGCCAAGTAACCGAACCTAGCGGGAGGTTCGCCTACGAGCAGTACTTC.